The 26 T cell receptor beta chains given below trace back to one sample, sequenced in a study of cytomegalovirus exposure and HLA in healthy donors. Both 60 Vbeta primers and 13 Jbeta primers went into the PCR. Clones were read by immunoSEQ multiplex PCR, and TCRdb kept only the in-frame ones, dropping some. Altogether approximately 180,000 clones are present, approximately 80% being singletons, with the ten largest covering roughly 5.2%. The sequenced sample was PBMCs. The source of these receptors is a man younger than 30 in good health and CMV-seronegative.

The V and J genes are TRBV18 and TRBJ2-5; 8 bases map to TRBD1. Germline V CDR1 and CDR2: KGHSH, LQKENI. The CDR3 has 16 residues. Trimming cost V 3 bases and J 5 bases; bases outside gene matches: 11. The DNA of the CDR3 is TGTGCCAGCTCACCCAAGCTTCAGGGGGCTCGGGAGACCCAGTACTTC. Amino acids: CASSPKLQGARETQYF.

The CDR3, as DNA: TGCGCCAGCAGCCAAGCCAGGGATGAGACCCAGTACTTC. Translated: CASSQARDETQYF. The chain combines TRBV4-1 with TRBJ2-5; D perhaps matches TRBD1 (5 bases). Trimming shortened V by 1 base and J by 5 bases, and 8 bases separated the two germline ends. Germline CDR1 MGHRA, CDR2 YSYEKL. The CDR3 length is 13 residues.

This clone was seen only once. The rearrangement links TRBV15 to TRBJ2-7; D not certain. CDR1 and CDR2 from the germline V gene are LNHNV and YYDKDF (reference sequence). Trimming left V 0 bases short and J 0 bases short, with 9 bases between. This CDR3 has 15 amino acids. The CDR3 DNA follows: TGTGCCACCAGCAGAGATCTTCCCCGCTCCTACGAGCAGTACTTC. Its translation: CATSRDLPRSYEQYF.

The rearrangement uses TRBV28 and TRBJ1-2, with D hard to call. V gave up 5 bases and J gave up 8 bases, with 15 bases separating them. Germline V gene sequence: CDR1 MDHEN, CDR2 SYDVKM. The CDR3 length is 13 residues. CDR3 sequence reads: CASSPPQLGGYTF. The CDR3 bases are TGTGCCAGCAGTCCCCCACAGTTAGGCGGCTACACCTTC.

The V and J genes are TRBV21-1 and TRBJ1-2; the table names TRBD1, a call not compared with the DNA. TRBV21-1 is a recognized pseudogene. This CDR3 contains 12 residues. CDR3 sequence reads: CASSKSADGYTF. For the CDR3, the DNA is TGTGCCAGCAGCAAAAGTGCAGATGGCTACACCTTC.

This rearrangement joins TRBV14 to TRBJ1-4; the D gene is possibly TRBD1 (5 bases). The V gene lost 0 bases and the J gene lost 6 bases, with 11 bases spanning the gap. This CDR3 has 15 amino acids. Germline CDR1 and CDR2: SGHDN and FVKESK. The CDR3 bases are TGTGCCAGCAGCCAAGACCAGGGTCTGGATGAAAAACTGTTTTTT. It specifies CASSQDQGLDEKLFF.

As regards this clone: A junction boundary mismatches the germline segment, possibly from a read error. In DNA, the CDR3 is TGCGCCAGCAGCTTTTTCAGGGCGAACTCTGAAGCTTTCTTT. Protein sequence: CASSFFRANSEAFF. The chain carries TRBV5-1 and TRBJ1-1, with D maybe TRBD1 (5 bases). Germline V gene data show CDR1 as SGHRS and CDR2 as YFSETQ. This CDR3 contains 14 residues.

Only one count was recorded for this clone. The chain joins TRBV11-1 to TRBJ1-6, with a weak D call TRBD1 (5 bases). V lost 2 bases, J lost 10 bases, and 12 bases lay in between. Germline assignment: CDR1 SGHAT and CDR2 FQDESV (reference sequence). This CDR3 is built from 14 residues. The CDR3, as DNA: TGTGCCAGCAGCTTATCGGCAGGGCTGTCACCCCTCCACTTT. Translating it yields CASSLSAGLSPLHF.

The rearrangement links TRBV19 to TRBJ1-5; D perhaps matches TRBD1 (5 bases). V lost 6 bases, J lost 1 base, and 10 bases lay in between. Germline assignment: CDR1 LNHDA and CDR2 SQIVND (reference sequence). This CDR3 is built from 14 residues. The CDR3 region has the DNA TGTGCCAGTAGCCCTCAGGGCAGCAATCAGCCCCAGCATTTT. It encodes CASSPQGSNQPQHF.

The V call is TRBV4-3, the J call TRBJ2-1, with D tentatively TRBD2 (5 bases). This CDR3 spans 14 amino acids. V lost 4 bases to trimming and J lost 5 bases, with 12 bases between them. From germline, CDR1 is LGHNA and CDR2 YSLEER. The CDR3 coding sequence is TGCGCCAGCAGCCGAGGACTGGGCCACAATGAGCAGTTCTTC. Amino acid sequence: CASSRGLGHNEQFF.

This clone was recorded once. The J gene is TRBJ1-2, the V gene TRBV7-9; D uncertain. This CDR3 is built from 17 residues. The germline V gene encodes CDR1 SEHNR and CDR2 FQNEAQ (reference sequence). V was cut by 5 bases and J by 6 bases, with 25 bases left in between. As DNA, the CDR3 is TGTGCCAGCAGCCTCCTACAGACCTCCTTCCAACCCAATGGCTACACCTTC. Translated, it gives CASSLLQTSFQPNGYTF.

The chain combines TRBV5-8 with TRBJ1-5, with 7 bases aligning to TRBD1. CDR3 length equals 18 residues. The germline V gene encodes CDR1 SGHTS and CDR2 YDEGEE. V lost 4 bases to trimming and J lost 1 base; unmatched junction nucleotides: 14. In DNA, the CDR3 is TGTGCCAGCAGCCCCGGGACAGTAAGCAGTAAGAGCAATCAGCCCCAGCATTTT. Translating it yields CASSPGTVSSKSNQPQHF.

The chain is built from TRBV7-2 and TRBJ2-7, with D possibly TRBD2 on 6 matching bases. This CDR3 contains 13 residues. V lost 5 bases, J lost 2 bases, and 10 bases lay in between. The V gene's germline CDR1 is SGHTA and CDR2 FQGNSA. CDR3 amino acids: CASSRRGTYEQYF. Written as DNA, the CDR3 is TGTGCCAGCAGCAGGAGGGGTACCTACGAGCAGTACTTC.

The chain is built from TRBV18 and TRBJ1-5; D ambiguous. Germline-derived CDR1 and CDR2 are KGHSH and LQKENI. The CDR3 consists of 16 residues. V was shortened by 0 bases and J by 0 bases, with 9 bases between the two germline ends. CDR3 sequence (DNA): TGTGCCAGCTCACCACCGCCGGTTAATAGCAATCAGCCCCAGCATTTT. This gives the protein CASSPPPVNSNQPQHF.

The V call is TRBV5-1, the J call TRBJ1-1, with TRBD1 as a possible D gene (6 bases). V was clipped by 6 bases and J by 1 base, with 13 bases between them. CDR1 is SGHRS, CDR2 YFSETQ, per germline. This CDR3 is 14 amino acids long. CDR3 in amino acids: CASKRGAENTEAFF. CDR3 sequence (DNA): TGCGCCAGCAAACGGGGGGCCGAGAACACTGAAGCTTTCTTT.

The chain carries TRBV7-9 and TRBJ2-7; no clear D gene. Germline CDR1 reads SEHNR; CDR2 reads FQNEAQ (reference sequence). V lost 5 bases, J lost 4 bases, and 9 bases lay in between. There are 12 residues in the CDR3. The CDR3 loop is CASSLTPYEQYF. In DNA form, the CDR3 reads TGTGCCAGCAGCCTGACTCCTTACGAGCAGTACTTC.

V gene TRBV6-6 combines with J gene TRBJ2-7, with TRBD1 matching over 7 bases. Per germline, CDR1 MNHNY and CDR2 SVGAGI (reference sequence). The V gene end was trimmed by 8 bases and the J gene end by 3 bases; junction bases not matched to a gene: 10. The CDR3 spans 14 residues. For the CDR3, the DNA is TGTGCCAGCGGACAGGACAGTAAGCTCTACGAGCAGTACTTC. Its protein is CASGQDSKLYEQYF.

This rearrangement joins TRBV11-3 to TRBJ2-1; D ambiguous. From germline, CDR1 is SGHNT and CDR2 YENEEA. Deletions cut 5 bases from V and 6 bases from J, with 5 bases between. This CDR3 has 11 residues. Written as DNA, the CDR3 is TGTGCCAGCAGCGACATCAATGAGCAGTTCTTC. This codes for CASSDINEQFF.

The chain is built from TRBV4-3 and TRBJ2-7; maybe TRBD2 (5 bases). The CDR3 has 18 amino acids. Trimming shortened V by 0 bases and J by 5 bases, and 23 bases separated the two germline ends. CDR1 is LGHNA, CDR2 YSLEER, per germline. CDR3 sequence reads: CASSQDLVRGRWADEQYF. CDR3 nucleotides: TGCGCCAGCAGCCAAGATCTTGTACGAGGGAGATGGGCCGACGAGCAGTACTTC.

Written as DNA, the CDR3 is TGTGCCAGTAGTCCGCACAGGGTTGGTGGGACAGATACGCAGTATTTT. Protein sequence: CASSPHRVGGTDTQYF. The chain employs TRBV19 and TRBJ2-3; D is possibly TRBD1 (6 bases). The V end lost 5 bases, the J end lost 3 bases, and 18 bases lay between the germline ends. There are 16 residues in the CDR3. Germline V gives CDR1 LNHDA, CDR2 SQIVND (reference sequence).

The V gene is TRBV5-5, the J gene TRBJ1-2; D unclear. Trimming cost V 2 bases and J 10 bases, with 15 bases left between them. Germline V gene data show CDR1 as SGHKS and CDR2 as YYEKEE (reference sequence). This CDR3 has 13 residues. In nucleotides, the CDR3 is TGTGCCAGCAGCTTTGGCGGGTCTGGCGCCTACACCTTC. Translation: CASSFGGSGAYTF.

This chain connects TRBV27 to TRBJ1-2; 7 bases fit TRBD1. Trimming took 3 bases from V and 7 from J; bases not matched to a gene: 2. From germline, CDR1 is MNHEY and CDR2 SMNVEV (reference sequence). The CDR3 extends over 12 amino acids. CDR3 nucleotides: TGTGCCAGCAGTTTCACAGGGGTTGGCTACACCTTC. Amino acids: CASSFTGVGYTF.

The chain uses TRBV5-1 and TRBJ1-6; maybe TRBD1 (5 bases). The CDR3 totals 15 residues. Germline CDR1 and CDR2: SGHRS and YFSETQ. V was shortened by 0 bases and J by 7 bases, with 11 bases between the two germline ends. In DNA form, the CDR3 reads TGCGCCAGCAGCTTGGGGCAGGGCTGGAATTCACCCCTCCACTTT. It encodes CASSLGQGWNSPLHF.

The V gene is TRBV11-2, the J gene TRBJ2-7; a weak D match, TRBD1 (6 bases). There are 15 residues in the CDR3. Trimming took off 5 bases at V and 4 bases at J, with 18 bases between the two ends. Germline V gene data show CDR1 as SGHAT and CDR2 as FQNNGV. The CDR3 region has the DNA TGTGCCAGCAGCCCACGGGTCACAGGGCTATACGAGCAGTACTTC. The encoded protein is CASSPRVTGLYEQYF.

This sequence joins TRBV4-2 and TRBJ2-7; 9 nucleotides match TRBD1. Germline CDR1 is LGHNA and CDR2 is YNFKEQ. This CDR3 region has 13 residues. Trimming took 4 bases from V and 5 from J; bases not matched to a gene: 3. The CDR3 DNA is TGTGCCAGCAGCCGGACAGGGGTCGACGAGCAGTACTTC. This encodes CASSRTGVDEQYF.

The gene calls are TRBV5-6 and TRBJ1-3; D possibly corresponds to TRBD1 (5 bases). The V gene's germline CDR1 is SGHDT and CDR2 YYEEEE. This CDR3 has 15 residues. Trimming took 1 base from V and 2 from J, leaving 10 bases between them. The DNA for the CDR3 is TGTGCCAGCAGCTTGCCGGAGACAGCTGGAAACACCATATATTTT. It yields the protein CASSLPETAGNTIYF.